Listed below are T cell receptor beta chains from one sample, sequenced in a study of cytomegalovirus exposure and HLA in healthy donors. The assay was immunoSEQ multiplex PCR, and TCRdb's table has in-frame clones only and misses some. The sample holds 65,000 to 90,000 clones. Sequencing was done on a sample of PBMCs. These receptors were taken from a female donor in good health and CMV-seropositive. Each CDR3 is given with its conserved first and last residue. A D gene is named only where the DNA matches it firmly.

j_gene: TRBJ2-2; d_gene: TRBD2; v_gene: TRBV18; CDR3aa: CASSPRAGEGTGELFF; CDR3nt: TGTGCCAGCTCACCACGGGCGGGGGAAGGCACCGGGGAGCTGTTTTTT
j_gene: TRBJ1-4; d_gene: TRBD1; v_gene: TRBV19; CDR3aa: CASSREQGALGNEKLFF; CDR3nt: TGTGCCAGTAGTCGCGAACAGGGGGCGCTCGGTAATGAAAAACTGTTTTTT
j_gene: TRBJ1-5; d_gene: .; v_gene: TRBV4-3; CDR3aa: CASSQVYSSNQPQHF; CDR3nt: TGCGCCAGCAGCCAAGTGTATAGCAGTAATCAGCCCCAGCATTTT
j_gene: TRBJ2-5; d_gene: TRBD2; v_gene: TRBV4-1; CDR3aa: CASSQAQSASGRSATQYF; CDR3nt: TGCGCCAGCAGCCAAGCCCAGTCAGCTAGCGGGAGATCGGCGACCCAGTACTTC
j_gene: TRBJ2-7; d_gene: TRBD2; v_gene: TRBV5-1; CDR3aa: CASKGPAGVPYEQYF; CDR3nt: TGCGCCAGCAAGGGCCCAGCGGGAGTCCCCTACGAGCAGTACTTC
j_gene: TRBJ2-2; d_gene: TRBD1; v_gene: TRBV28; CDR3aa: CASYLEQGAAGELFF; CDR3nt: TGTGCCAGCTACCTAGAACAGGGGGCGGCCGGGGAGCTGTTTTTT
j_gene: TRBJ2-7; d_gene: .; v_gene: TRBV6-5; CDR3aa: CASSYGASGTYEQYF; CDR3nt: TGTGCCAGCAGTTACGGGGCTTCTGGTACCTACGAGCAGTACTTC
j_gene: TRBJ1-6; d_gene: TRBD1; v_gene: TRBV6-5; CDR3aa: CASSYSYRGGSPLHF; CDR3nt: TGTGCCAGCAGTTACAGCTACAGGGGTGGCTCACCCCTACACTTT
j_gene: TRBJ1-6; d_gene: .; v_gene: TRBV19; CDR3aa: CASKQDYNSPLHF; CDR3nt: TGTGCCAGTAAACAGGATTATAATTCACCCCTCCACTTT
j_gene: TRBJ1-5; d_gene: .; v_gene: TRBV2; CDR3aa: CASSERGGHQPQHF; CDR3nt: TGTGCCAGCAGTGAACGGGGGGGGCATCAGCCCCAGCATTTT
j_gene: TRBJ2-1; d_gene: TRBD2; v_gene: TRBV19; CDR3aa: CASSMFLAGGNEQFF; CDR3nt: TGTGCCAGTAGTATGTTCCTAGCGGGGGGGAATGAGCAGTTCTTC
j_gene: TRBJ2-7; d_gene: .; v_gene: TRBV25-1; CDR3aa: CASSELSTASSYEQYF; CDR3nt: TGTGCCAGCAGTGAATTATCGACAGCGAGCTCCTACGAGCAGTACTTC
j_gene: TRBJ1-3; d_gene: .; v_gene: TRBV7-8; CDR3aa: CASSLVLGNTIYF; CDR3nt: TGTGCCAGCAGCTTAGTACTTGGAAACACCATATATTTT
j_gene: TRBJ2-1; d_gene: TRBD2; v_gene: TRBV5-1; CDR3aa: CASSLTSDEQFF; CDR3nt: TGCGCCAGCAGCTTGACTAGCGATGAGCAGTTCTTC